This T cell receptor (beta chain) is from a study of blood T cell repertoires in COVID-19. Study summary: There were acute and convalescent COVID-19 samples, and they came from the United States, Italy and Spain. The cDNA or gDNA used as material had been derived from T cells, B-cell-depleted T cells, or PBMCs.

In the original processing: For nucleated cells, counts were estimated from reference gene primer amplification. Generated by immunoSEQ multiplex PCR, the TCRdb table keeps only in-frame clones and is missing some. V and J calls and clone size come straight from that table; D and trimming were deduced from the DNA. The repertoire has about 160,000 clones, around 85% of them found once; the top ten carry 3% to 4%. The V segment lost 4 bases and the J segment 4 bases; nucleotides outside the gene matches: 0. Germline V gene lookup returns CDR1 MGHDK and CDR2 SYGVNS. The CDR3 runs 13 residues. J is TRBJ1-2 and V is TRBV25-1; 10 nucleotides line up with TRBD1. The sample taken for sequencing was peripheral blood. The receptor was derived from a man between 65 and 85 years old with acute or convalescent COVID-19. The CDR3 protein is CASSGQGAYGYTF. In nucleotides, the CDR3 is TGTGCCAGCAGTGGACAGGGGGCCTATGGCTACACCTTC.